The 2 T cell receptor beta chains below were found in one sample sequenced in a study of human T cells and chemical hapten exposure. Time point here: healthy volunteer bleed at 6 weeks. Extraction yielded total RNA from whole blood (unfractionated). Using its own MiXCR run on the RACE reads, TCRdb lists one record per CDR3 protein. The table includes under 90,000 distinct CDR3 sequences, 7% to 9% detected once. Sequenced sample: whole blood. These receptors all come from a male donor in good health. Some clones in this sample may be carry-over from other donors' samples.

This clonotype appeared many times. The chain is built from TRBV18 and TRBJ1-3; the D is unclear. Trimming stripped 0 bases from V and 0 bases from J, with 9 bases between. Germline V gives CDR1 KGHSH, CDR2 LQKENI. This CDR3 region has 16 residues. The DNA of the CDR3 is TGTGCCAGCTCACCACCGGTGGTTGCCTCTGGAAACACCATATATTTT. It yields the protein CASSPPVVASGNTIYF.

V gene TRBV6-2 or TRBV6-3 combines with J gene TRBJ1-5; D unclear. The CDR3 runs to 12 residues. V gave up 7 bases and J gave up 6 bases, with 10 bases separating them. The germline V gene encodes CDR1 MNHEY and CDR2 SVGEGT. The CDR3 DNA is TGTGCCAGCACCGACGGGATTCAGCCCCAGCATTTT. This encodes CASTDGIQPQHF.